Shown below are 27 T cell receptor beta chains from a single sample sequenced in a study of T cell repertoires in MIS-A myocarditis. Assay: immunoSEQ multiplex PCR; the TCRdb copy retains only in-frame clones and omits some. The table has 10,000 to 12,000 clones, approximately 80% seen once; the top ten hold 29%. The specimen was right ventricle heart tissue obtained at autopsy. These receptors all come from a man younger than 35 with fulminant myocarditis from multisystem inflammatory syndrome in adults (MIS-A) after COVID-19.

The chain links TRBV4-1 to TRBJ1-5; the D is unclear. This CDR3 is built from 13 residues. The germline V gene has CDR1 MGHRA and CDR2 YSYEKL. V was shortened by 0 bases and J by 7 bases, with 7 bases between the two germline ends. As DNA, the CDR3 is TGCGCCAGCAGCCAAGATAGGAGGCAGCCCCAGCATTTT. Its translation is CASSQDRRQPQHF.

The gene calls are TRBV2 and TRBJ1-4; 8 nucleotides line up with TRBD1. V dropped 7 bases and J dropped 3; count of bases not matched to a gene: 7. Germline V gene data show CDR1 as SNHLY and CDR2 as FYNNEI. The CDR3 runs 15 residues. The CDR3 region is CASIYRGQANEKLFF. CDR3 sequence (DNA): TGTGCCAGCATATATCGGGGACAGGCTAATGAAAAACTGTTTTTT.

Concerning this clone itself: One junction end does not reproduce the germline sequence, and a read error may be involved. The chain links TRBV7-7 to TRBJ2-2; D is possibly TRBD1 (6 bases). CDR3 length: 14 amino acids. The germline V gene has CDR1 SSHAT and CDR2 FNYEAQ (reference sequence). Here the CDR3 reads CASSLEQGGGELFF. In DNA, the CDR3 is TGTGCTAGCAGCTTAGAACAGGGTGGCGGGGAGCTGTTTTTT.

The chain combines TRBV2 with TRBJ1-5; the D is unclear. The V gene lost 4 bases and the J gene lost 6 bases, with 7 bases spanning the gap. In germline, CDR1 is SNHLY, CDR2 FYNNEI. The CDR3 covers 12 residues. CDR3 sequence reads: CASSVVGQPQHF. The DNA for the CDR3 is TGTGCCAGCAGTGTCGTGGGTCAGCCCCAGCATTTT.

This rearrangement joins TRBV7-8 to TRBJ2-1; TRBD2 matches at 11 bases. Germline V gene data show CDR1 as SGHVS and CDR2 as FQNEAQ. The CDR3 has 16 amino acids. After removal of 6 bases from V and 2 bases from J, the junction contained 6 bases not matched to a gene. The CDR3 bases are TGTGCCAGCAGTAATCCGGGACTAGCGGCCTACAATGAGCAGTTCTTC. This sequence encodes CASSNPGLAAYNEQFF.

The chain combines TRBV29-1 with TRBJ2-7; D possibly corresponds to TRBD2 (6 bases). The CDR3 spans 14 residues. Trimming removed 6 bases at V and 0 bases at J, with 15 bases between. Per the germline V gene, CDR1 is SQVTM and CDR2 is ANQGSEA. CDR3 region: CSVAYSGPSYEQYF. The CDR3 DNA follows: TGCAGCGTCGCATATAGCGGCCCCTCCTACGAGCAGTACTTC.

The gene calls are TRBV14 and TRBJ1-1, with a possible D match to TRBD1 (5 bases). V was trimmed by 1 base and J by 6 bases, leaving 21 bases between them. The length of the CDR3 is 17 residues. Germline values: CDR1 SGHDN, CDR2 FVKESK. The CDR3 DNA sequence: TGTGCCAGCAGCCAAGGGAGGCAGGGAAGGGGTTGGGCTGAAGCTTTCTTT. It yields the protein CASSQGRQGRGWAEAFF.

To note about this clone: Other DNA sequences of this sample code for an identical CDR3. The CDR3 protein is CASSLVRVRDTEAFF. The CDR3 nucleotides read TGTGCCAGCAGCTTGGTGAGGGTTAGAGACACTGAAGCTTTCTTT. V usage is TRBV7-2 and J usage is TRBJ1-1; no clear D gene. V was pared by 3 bases and J by 3 bases, with 14 bases between. This CDR3 contains 15 residues. Germline V lookup: CDR1 SGHTA, CDR2 FQGNSA.

The rearrangement uses TRBV21-1 and TRBJ2-3; the DNA was not compared with TRBD2, the D call given in the table. TRBV21-1 is labeled a pseudogene. There are 13 residues in the CDR3. CDR3 region: CASSKRGTDTQYF. The CDR3, as DNA: TGTGCCAGCAGCAAAAGAGGCACAGATACGCAGTATTTT.

The chain links TRBV11-1 to TRBJ1-1; D remains ambiguous. V was pared by 1 base and J by 7 bases, with 10 bases between. The CDR3 consists of 13 residues. Germline assignment: CDR1 SGHAT and CDR2 FQDESV (reference sequence). The CDR3 sequence is CASSLVVSVEAFF. The DNA for the CDR3 is TGTGCCAGCAGCTTAGTAGTGTCAGTTGAAGCTTTCTTT.

The J gene is TRBJ2-5, the V gene TRBV28, with D hard to call. Between the trimmed V and J ends, which lost 7 bases and 3 bases, there was a span of 12 bases. The CDR3 length is 13 residues. In germline, CDR1 is MDHEN, CDR2 SYDVKM. CDR3 amino acids: CASIGLREETQYF. Written as DNA, the CDR3 is TGTGCCAGCATAGGGTTAAGAGAAGAGACCCAGTACTTC. Complete variable domain (other parts from reference TRBV28 and TRBJ2-5): DVKVTQSSRYLVKRTGEKVFLECVQDMDHENMFWYRQDPGLGLRLIYFSYDVKMKEKGDIPEGYSVSREKKERFSLILESASTNQTSMYLCASIGLREETQYFGPGTRLLVL.

The chain uses TRBV7-9 and TRBJ1-2; D gene unclear. V gave up 5 bases and J gave up 4 bases, with 11 bases separating them. Germline CDR1 is SEHNR and CDR2 is FQNEAQ (reference sequence). This CDR3 region has 13 residues. As DNA, the CDR3 is TGTGCCAGCAGCGCCTGGACCAGCTATGGCTACACCTTC. Translation: CASSAWTSYGYTF.

J is TRBJ2-5 and V is TRBV6-5; 10 bases fit TRBD2. There are 15 residues in the CDR3. V shed 5 bases and J 6 bases; nucleotides not matched to a gene: 9. Germline lookup yields CDR1 MNHEY and CDR2 SVGAGI. CDR3 coding DNA: TGTGCCAGCAGTAGACAAAGCGGGGGGGCGCAGACCCAGTACTTC. This encodes CASSRQSGGAQTQYF.

The V and J genes are TRBV4-2 and TRBJ1-1; TRBD1 matches 7 bases. The V and J ends lost 2 bases and 3 bases, in that order; junction bases with no gene match: 9. The germline gives CDR1 LGHNA, CDR2 YNFKEQ. CDR3 length equals 16 residues. The CDR3: CASSQRRQGWDTEAFF. In DNA, the CDR3 is TGTGCCAGCAGCCAACGCCGACAGGGATGGGACACTGAAGCTTTCTTT.

The chain is built from TRBV28 and TRBJ2-5, with a possible D match to TRBD2 (6 bases). Trimming left V 10 bases short and J 7 bases short, with 10 bases between. The CDR3 extends over 10 amino acids. The germline gives CDR1 MDHEN, CDR2 SYDVKM. CDR3 coding DNA: TGTGCCACCGGGGGTGTGACCCAGTACTTC. It is translated as CATGGVTQYF. Filled out from reference TRBV28 and TRBJ2-5, the complete variable domain reads DVKVTQSSRYLVKRTGEKVFLECVQDMDHENMFWYRQDPGLGLRLIYFSYDVKMKEKGDIPEGYSVSREKKERFSLILESASTNQTSMYLCATGGVTQYFGPGTRLLVL.

The gene calls are TRBV5-4 and TRBJ2-1; D uncertain. With 3 bases removed from V and 1 base from J, the gap between germline ends came to 8 bases. The CDR3 has 14 residues. Germline assignment: CDR1 SGHNT and CDR2 YYREEE (reference sequence). This CDR3 reads CASSSMGSYNEQFF. DNA for the CDR3: TGTGCCAGCAGCTCGATGGGTTCCTACAATGAGCAGTTCTTC. The whole variable domain, remainder taken from reference TRBV5-4 and TRBJ2-1, is ETGVTQSPTHLIKTRGQQVTLRCSSQSGHNTVSWYQQALGQGPQFIFQYYREEENGRGNFPPRFSGLQFPNYSSELNVNALELDDSALYLCASSSMGSYNEQFFGPGTRLTVL.

The rearrangement uses TRBV10-3 and TRBJ1-6; D is unresolved. CDR1 and CDR2 from the germline V gene are ENHRY and SYGVKD. V was trimmed by 2 bases and J by 1 base, leaving 3 bases between them. This CDR3 is built from 14 residues. CDR3 amino acids: CAISEASYNSPLHF. The CDR3, as DNA: TGTGCCATCAGTGAGGCTTCCTATAATTCACCCCTCCACTTT.

The chain employs TRBV9 and TRBJ2-7; 8 bases match TRBD1. V shed 4 bases and J 0 bases; nucleotides not matched to a gene: 9. The germline CDR1 and CDR2 sequences are SGDLS and YYNGEE. This CDR3 has 16 residues. The CDR3 DNA follows: TGTGCCAGCAGCCCCCGGGTCCAGGGGGCCTCCTACGAGCAGTACTTC. It is translated as CASSPRVQGASYEQYF.

This clone was observed a handful of times. The chain joins TRBV15 to TRBJ1-6; TRBD1 might be the D (6 bases). This CDR3 is built from 15 residues. Trimming shortened V by 4 bases and J by 9 bases, and 16 bases separated the two germline ends. Germline values: CDR1 LNHNV, CDR2 YYDKDF (reference sequence). CDR3 coding DNA: TGTGCCACCAGCACTTACGACAGGATAGGTTCACCCCTCCACTTT. Its protein is CATSTYDRIGSPLHF.

The chain recombines TRBV19 with TRBJ1-1; no firm D call. Deletions cut 7 bases from V and 1 base from J, with 10 bases between. The CDR3 sequence is 13 residues long. CDR1 and CDR2 (germline): LNHDA, SQIVND (reference sequence). As DNA, the CDR3 is TGTGCCAGTAAAGTGTCGGGGAACACTGAAGCTTTCTTT. As protein: CASKVSGNTEAFF.

The chain combines TRBV23-1 with TRBJ1-6; no firm D call. TRBV23-1 is noted as an ORF with a role that remains uncertain. The CDR3 consists of 15 residues. V lost 4 bases, J lost 5 bases, and 12 bases lay in between. The CDR3 protein is CASSPRTWHNSPLHF. CDR3 bases: TGCGCCAGCAGTCCCCGGACCTGGCATAATTCACCCCTCCACTTT.

This clone was observed a handful of times. The chain joins TRBV6-2 or TRBV6-3 to TRBJ1-2; D is unclear. This CDR3 has 14 residues. Germline V gives CDR1 MNHEY, CDR2 SVGEGT. V was trimmed by 0 bases and J by 7 bases, leaving 12 bases between them. CDR3 loop: CASSYSAQTGGYTF. CDR3 nucleotides: TGTGCCAGCAGTTACTCCGCCCAAACCGGTGGCTACACCTTC.

The gene calls are TRBV14 and TRBJ1-6; 9 positions match TRBD1. Germline lookup yields CDR1 SGHDN and CDR2 FVKESK. This CDR3 contains 14 residues. Germline trimming cut 1 base from V and 14 bases from J; bases unmatched to any gene: 6. This CDR3 is CASSQGQGVFTLHF. The CDR3 DNA reads TGTGCCAGCAGCCAAGGACAGGGGGTTTTCACCCTCCACTTT.

This clone was counted only a few times. The chain carries TRBV28 and TRBJ2-2; no firm D call. The CDR3 has 12 residues. Looked up from germline, CDR1 is MDHEN and CDR2 is SYDVKM. V was clipped by 10 bases and J by 0 bases, with 6 bases between them. This CDR3 reads CATNTNTGELFF. For the CDR3, the DNA is TGTGCCACAAACACGAACACCGGGGAGCTGTTTTTT.

A few counts support this clone. The V gene is TRBV6-1, the J gene TRBJ2-7; the D gene is possibly TRBD1 (5 bases). Germline V CDR1 and CDR2: MNHNS, SASEGT. The CDR3 has 13 amino acids. Trimming removed 1 base from V and 3 bases from J, with 7 bases in between. In DNA, the CDR3 is TGTGCCAGCAGTGAAGTAAGGGGCTACGAGCAGTACTTC. Amino acids: CASSEVRGYEQYF.

This chain joins TRBV7-9 and TRBJ2-1; 8 bases map to TRBD2. The CDR3 loop spans 13 amino acids. Per germline, CDR1 SEHNR and CDR2 FQNEAQ (reference sequence). With 4 bases clipped from V and 8 bases from J, the junction kept 4 bases outside the gene matches. CDR3 DNA: TGTGCCAGCAGCTCGGGGGGGGCGGATGAGCAGTTCTTC. This encodes CASSSGGADEQFF.

The chain joins TRBV2 to TRBJ2-5; D gene uncertain. CDR3 length: 13 residues. Trimming removed 6 bases from V and 5 bases from J, with 13 bases in between. The germline gives CDR1 SNHLY, CDR2 FYNNEI. This CDR3 reads CASSPDLGETQYF. The CDR3 DNA is TGTGCCAGCAGCCCGGACCTCGGGGAGACCCAGTACTTC.